This is a list of T cell receptor beta chains from one sample in a study of beta chain features in type 1 diabetes. The repertoire was sequenced with immunoSEQ multiplex PCR; TCRdb's copy has only in-frame clones and lacks some. The table records tens of thousands of clones, roughly a third of them present only once. Sequenced material: stem cell memory CD4+ T cells from blood. The receptors stem from a woman aged 18-29 years in good health. The CDR3 runs from the conserved cysteine through the conserved F or W.

V	J	CDR3
TRBV7-8	TRBJ2-5	CASSLGAGGETQYF
TRBV19	TRBJ2-1	CASSTTGASYNEQFF
TRBV11-3	TRBJ2-1	CASSSTSGGAHEQFF
TRBV14	TRBJ2-5	CASSPSTSGAETQYF
TRBV5-1	TRBJ2-7	CASSSDRAQYEQYF
TRBV4-2	TRBJ1-4	CASSQTHDRTDQLFF
TRBV7-9	TRBJ2-1	CASSLGGGEYNEQFF
TRBV7-2	TRBJ1-2	CASSSRSPLGGYTF
TRBV11-1	TRBJ2-6	CASSSRVGGANVLTF
TRBV6-5	TRBJ1-5	CASSYSSGDGQPQHF
TRBV30	TRBJ1-1	CAWRSRVRASEAFF
TRBV6-5	TRBJ1-1	CASSYSSAGEDEAFF
TRBV13	TRBJ1-3	CASRPARGAGNTIYF
TRBV21-1	TRBJ2-1	CASSRRAGVHNEQFF
TRBV15	TRBJ2-1	CATSRDTREGYYLNEQFF
TRBV30	TRBJ1-1	CAWRSGQVNTEAFF
TRBV2	TRBJ2-5	CASSIARLAGETQYF
TRBV7-2	TRBJ2-5	CASASGETQYF
TRBV2	TRBJ2-1	CASTPGTSDDNEQFF
TRBV5-1	TRBJ1-5	CASSLAGNNQPQHF
TRBV2	TRBJ1-1	CASRQVPTEAFF
TRBV7-3	TRBJ2-1	CASSFQGTNNEQFF
TRBV6-5	TRBJ2-3	CASSVTSTDTQYF
TRBV6-1	TRBJ2-7	CAAAMRGEYEQYF
TRBV7-9	TRBJ1-3	CASSLAGGPSGNTIYF
TRBV7-8	TRBJ2-5	CASRNPRGETQYF
TRBV19	TRBJ1-1	CASRLGQGPKDTEAFF
TRBV13	TRBJ2-1	CASSLAGDEQFF
TRBV6-1	TRBJ2-6	CASSVLRSSGANVLTF
TRBV7-7	TRBJ2-3	CAPRADTQYF
TRBV7-3	TRBJ1-3	CASSFGGSGNTIYF
TRBV30	TRBJ2-1	CAWARNTLGNEQFF
TRBV28	TRBJ2-1	CASSLFSTGRNEQFF
TRBV4-3	TRBJ2-7	CASSQEVMKGRTGGTEQYF
TRBV6-1	TRBJ2-7	CASSEMTTSYEQYF
TRBV13	TRBJ2-1	CASRPRDYHNEQFF
TRBV7-3	TRBJ1-3	CASNTDRGPRNGSGNTIYF
TRBV7-2	TRBJ1-2	CASSLEIGGYGYTF
TRBV6-5	TRBJ2-7	CASRNTGGQDEQYF
TRBV18	TRBJ1-1	CASSPFPYTEAFF
TRBV7-3	TRBJ1-2	CASSLDSNYGYTF
TRBV4-3	TRBJ1-1	CASSRDRLGEAFF
TRBV11-3	TRBJ1-2	CASSSSSGYGYTF
TRBV5-1	TRBJ1-2	CASSFGQNYGYTF
TRBV7-2	TRBJ2-3	CASSLALGLAGAFTDTQYF
TRBV10-3	TRBJ1-2	CAIKSRGNGYTF
TRBV29-1	TRBJ2-2	CSVDGLAEGELFF
TRBV7-2	TRBJ1-1	CASSILQGDTEAFF
TRBV7-9	TRBJ1-2	CASSLDSSGSGGYTF
TRBV7-9	TRBJ1-5	CASSLDRGGNQPQHF
TRBV5-1	TRBJ2-7	CASSPGGRGRSEQYF
TRBV5-6	TRBJ2-5	CASNLAGGETQYF
TRBV7-2	TRBJ2-3	CASSPDRQGGDTQYF
TRBV9	TRBJ2-2	CASSVASGAPGTGELFF
TRBV9	TRBJ2-3	CASSVDYRAADTQYF